This T cell receptor beta chain was recorded in a study of read filtering for tumor transcriptome and immune sequencing (dated by TCRdb to the early 2020s). Background for the entire study: The cohort had roughly 17 male and approximately 15 female patients with a mean age of about 70 years, ranging from roughly 45 to 80. By revised international staging, 8 or 9 patients were R-ISS I, roughly 17 were R-ISS II and about seven were R-ISS III. Whole-transcriptome libraries were prepared with the TruSeq RNA Access Library Prep Kit after DNase treatment. Per sample, about 3.5 to 10.27 million TCR-region mapped reads were obtained with IR-seq, compared with only roughly 85 to 1,300 with RNA-seq. The study compared TCR repertoires from targeted immune repertoire sequencing and bulk whole-transcriptome sequencing run on the same bone marrow samples. A main aim was a read-filtering strategy for immune repertoire data, specifically whether clonotypes supported by a single read should be removed.

TCR libraries were constructed from roughly 360 ng RNA using the Immunoverse kit, and molecular barcoded adaptors covering alpha/delta and beta/gamma chains were employed. TCR library preparation used the same RNA that went into transcriptome sequencing. Sequencing of TCR libraries was carried out on an Illumina HiSeq 4000 with 2 x 150 cycles. The authors' analysis ran thus. MiXCR aligned TCR reads to human V, D, J and C references and assembled the aligned reads into CDR3 clonotypes, with quality filtering and error correction included. The tcR package in R was used for analysis of clonotype counts and gene usage diversity. For inspection of raw mapping reads, RNA-seq reads were mapped by STAR aligner version 2.5.3a onto GRCh37 of the human genome. To test the effect of sequencing depth on detected clonotypes, IR-seq fastq files were randomly downsampled using Seqtk 1.3. TCRdb reworked the public reads: Q25 trimming with fastp, MiXCR clone assembly, productive beta chains retained. Merged by CDR3 protein, the rows form single entries marked with the most common genes and DNA. The V and J calls, along with clone size, are taken from TCRdb and not from the paper's own processing. The sample table shows 55,000 to 60,000 distinct CDR3 sequences, and roughly an eighth are seen once. Jointly, the top ten make up under 20% of the sample.

General conclusions and limits of the study: Single-read clonotypes made up about four fifths of clonotypes but about 3.5% of total reads in IR-seq, and approximately 73% of clonotypes and approximately 45% of reads in RNA-seq. IR-seq captured clonotypes at much higher depth and more reliably than RNA-seq, and smaller IR-seq throughput sufficed to identify most shared clonotypes. The sorted CD138-negative fraction was not purified T cells but a mixed bone marrow immune population. The correlation between IR-seq and RNA-seq shared clonotype proportions rose when single-read clonotypes were removed.

Trimming removed 4 bases from V and 4 bases from J; the gene matches leave 5 bases unexplained. CDR1 and CDR2, per the germline V gene, are SGHRS and YFSETQ. The CDR3 spans 13 residues, from the cysteine through the phenylalanine. Here the CDR3 DNA is all that survives: 39 bases in frame from base 1. Every patient had bone marrow sampled at the time of active disease. Ficoll-Hypaque density gradient centrifugation was used to isolate bone marrow mononuclear cells. Myeloma plasma cells were removed and CD138-negative cells were collected by negative selection after labeling with CD138 magnetic microbeads on a MACS separator. Flow cytometry with CD138 antibodies on an Attune NxT was used to check how pure the isolated cells were. TRIzol reagent was used to extract total RNA, which was then quantified with a NanoDrop spectrophotometer. For each patient, the CD138-negative bone marrow sample underwent paired RNA-seq and IR-seq.

In its sample, this clonotype was seen many times. The clone's antigen remains unknown. Base quality data are lacking; no much larger clone is found one base away. The specimen was a population of CD138-negative cells sorted from bone marrow. The intended sense of this specimen's cell subset or site label: bone marrow mononuclear cells depleted of CD138+ plasma/myeloma cells by negative magnetic selection. The sequence was obtained from a donor aged 40 or over with multiple myeloma. The rearrangement combines TRBV5-1 with TRBJ2-7, with 7 middle bases fitting TRBD1. Here is the DNA: TGCGCCAGCAGCGCCGGGACAGCATACGAGCAGTACTTC. It translates to CASSAGTAYEQYF.